The 17 T cell receptor beta chains in this list originate from one sample, sequenced in a study of cytomegalovirus exposure and HLA in healthy donors (dated by TCRdb to the late 2010s). The library came from the immunoSEQ multiplex PCR assay. Imported from immuneACCESS, the table was reduced by TCRdb to in-frame sequences with V and J called. These copies leave out some clones; in studies compared against another copy, an unresolved V gene accounts for under half, and the cause of the remainder is not known. This sample has about 190,000 clones in its table, and around 88% of those were observed once. Of the sample, over 1.1% is held by the ten largest clones. Material: PBMCs. These receptors all come from a young woman in good health and CMV-seronegative.

The rearrangement joins TRBV19 to TRBJ1-2; tentative D call: TRBD1 (5 bases). Trimming took 3 bases from V and 3 from J, leaving 14 bases between them. The CDR3 spans 15 residues. The germline gives CDR1 LNHDA, CDR2 SQIVND (reference sequence). The CDR3 nucleotides are TGTGCCAGTAGTATCTCGGGGGGAGCCTACTATGGCTACACCTTC. Protein: CASSISGGAYYGYTF.

The count of this clone is one. The V call is TRBV15, the J call TRBJ2-2; 14 bases fit TRBD2. The CDR3 extends over 17 amino acids. With 0 bases clipped from V and 6 bases from J, the junction kept 3 bases outside the gene matches. The V gene's germline CDR1 is LNHNV and CDR2 YYDKDF (reference sequence). Here the CDR3 reads CATSRDMTSGRAGELFF. DNA of the CDR3: TGTGCCACCAGCAGAGATATGACTAGCGGGAGGGCCGGGGAGCTGTTTTTT. Full variable domain (remainder filled in from reference TRBV15 and TRBJ2-2): DAMVIQNPRYQVTQFGKPVTLSCSQTLNHNVMYWYQQKSSQAPKLLFHYYDKDFNNEADTPDNFQSRRPNTSFCFLDIRSPGLGDTAMYLCATSRDMTSGRAGELFFGEGSRLTVL.

The V and J genes are TRBV10-3 and TRBJ1-2; 7 bases map to TRBD1. CDR1 and CDR2 from the germline V gene are ENHRY and SYGVKD. V dropped 2 bases and J dropped 1; count of bases not matched to a gene: 7. This CDR3 has 16 residues. The CDR3 loop reads CAISEPRTGRNYGYTF. The CDR3, as DNA: TGTGCCATCAGTGAGCCGAGGACAGGACGTAACTATGGCTACACCTTC.

This chain joins TRBV2 and TRBJ1-4; the D is unclear. Germline V gene data show CDR1 as SNHLY and CDR2 as FYNNEI. Trimming pared 3 bases from V and 4 bases from J, leaving 6 bases between. The CDR3 runs 13 residues. The CDR3 loop is CASSDTFNEKLFF. CDR3 DNA sequence: TGTGCCAGCAGTGACACTTTTAATGAAAAACTGTTTTTT. Full variable domain (rest looked up from reference TRBV2 and TRBJ1-4): EPEVTQTPSHQVTQMGQEVILRCVPISNHLYFYWYRQILGQKVEFLVSFYNNEISEKSEIFDDQFSVERPDGSNFTLKIRSTKLEDSAMYFCASSDTFNEKLFFGSGTQLSVL.

The gene calls are TRBV6-6 and TRBJ2-3; a weak D match, TRBD2 (5 bases). V was pared by 8 bases and J by 3 bases, with 12 bases between. This CDR3 comprises 13 residues. Germline V gene data show CDR1 as MNHNY and CDR2 as SVGAGI (reference sequence). CDR3 sequence: CASLRVPTDTQYF. In DNA, the CDR3 is TGTGCCAGCTTGAGGGTTCCAACAGATACGCAGTATTTT.

V and J are TRBV5-1 and TRBJ2-1; the match to TRBD2 covers 8 bases. The length of the CDR3 is 14 residues. The V segment lost 0 bases and the J segment 7 bases; nucleotides outside the gene matches: 3. Germline lookup yields CDR1 SGHRS and CDR2 YFSETQ. The CDR3 loop is CASSLGSSGNEQFF. In DNA, the CDR3 is TGCGCCAGCAGCTTGGGGTCTAGCGGGAATGAGCAGTTCTTC.

This chain links TRBV2 with TRBJ2-7; 11 bases align to TRBD1. CDR1 SNHLY and CDR2 FYNNEI come from the germline V gene. The CDR3 sequence is 14 residues long. V lost 8 bases to trimming and J lost 2 bases; unmatched junction nucleotides: 5. The CDR3 region is CASERGQGAYEQYF. DNA for the CDR3: TGTGCCAGCGAGCGGGGACAGGGGGCCTACGAGCAGTACTTC.

The chain links TRBV5-1 to TRBJ2-3, with 7 bases that match TRBD2. Germline V lookup: CDR1 SGHRS, CDR2 YFSETQ. The CDR3 has 14 amino acids. V lost 5 bases and J lost 2; bases outside the gene matches: 5. The CDR3 bases are TGCGCCAGCAGGGCCGGGACTAACACAGATACGCAGTATTTT. Protein product: CASRAGTNTDTQYF.

This clone was picked up many times. The chain has TRBV14 and TRBJ1-2, with D uncertain. The V and J ends lost 5 bases and 2 bases respectively, with 12 bases between them. The CDR3 has 14 residues. CDR1 and CDR2 from the germline V gene are SGHDN and FVKESK. The CDR3 DNA sequence: TGTGCCAGCAGCAGAGACGTACAGAACTATGGCTACACCTTC. Its translation is CASSRDVQNYGYTF.

The chain links TRBV27 to TRBJ2-2; 7 bases map to TRBD1. CDR3 length equals 15 residues. V gave up 5 bases and J gave up 6 bases; unmatched junction bases: 9. CDR1 and CDR2 (germline): MNHEY, SMNVEV (reference sequence). This chain's CDR3 is CASSPIDRVAGELFF. CDR3 nucleotide sequence: TGTGCCAGCAGTCCAATCGACAGGGTAGCCGGGGAGCTGTTTTTT.

This chain's CDR3 is CASSLGSPWEAGANVLTF. In DNA form, the CDR3 reads TGTGCCAGCAGCTTAGGTTCCCCCTGGGAGGCTGGGGCCAACGTCCTGACTTTC. The chain joins TRBV7-6 to TRBJ2-6; D might be TRBD2 (6 bases). The V and J ends lost 1 base and 2 bases respectively, with 15 bases between them. Germline V gene sequence: CDR1 SGHVS, CDR2 FNYEAQ. The length of the CDR3 is 18 residues.

This rearrangement joins TRBV19 to TRBJ2-1; TRBD2 aligns across 14 bases. This CDR3 region has 18 residues. CDR1 and CDR2 (germline): LNHDA, SQIVND (reference sequence). V lost 5 bases and J lost 0; bases outside the gene matches: 6. CDR3 loop: CASSFGTSGSISYNEQFF. DNA of the CDR3: TGTGCCAGTAGTTTCGGGACTAGCGGGAGTATCTCCTACAATGAGCAGTTCTTC.

The chain links TRBV11-2 to TRBJ2-1; 9 bases fit TRBD2. Losses at the gene ends were 4 bases for V and 0 bases for J; bases not matched to a gene: 7. CDR3 size: 17 residues. Germline CDR1 reads SGHAT; CDR2 reads FQNNGV. CDR3 in DNA: TGTGCCAGCAGCTCACGGGGAGCGGGAGGCTCCTACAATGAGCAGTTCTTC. Protein sequence: CASSSRGAGGSYNEQFF.

This sequence joins TRBV11-2 and TRBJ1-2, with D possibly being TRBD1 (6 bases). With 5 bases removed from V and 6 bases from J, the gap between germline ends came to 16 bases. This CDR3 has 14 amino acids. CDR1 and CDR2 (germline): SGHAT, FQNNGV. CDR3 amino acids: CASSVKGGRDGYTF. CDR3 coding DNA: TGTGCCAGCAGCGTGAAAGGGGGAAGGGATGGCTACACCTTC.

The chain combines TRBV5-6 with TRBJ2-1; TRBD2 aligns across 10 bases. The germline V gene encodes CDR1 SGHDT and CDR2 YYEEEE. This CDR3 has 18 amino acids. With 2 bases clipped from V and 8 bases from J, the junction kept 16 bases outside the gene matches. The CDR3 spells CASSFSIRLAGEFDEQFF. CDR3 DNA sequence: TGTGCCAGCAGCTTCTCCATTAGGCTAGCGGGAGAATTCGATGAGCAGTTCTTC. Complete variable domain (other parts from reference TRBV5-6 and TRBJ2-1): DAGVTQSPTHLIKTRGQQVTLRCSPKSGHDTVSWYQQALGQGPQFIFQYYEEEERQRGNFPDRFSGHQFPNYSSELNVNALLLGDSALYLCASSFSIRLAGEFDEQFFGPGTRLTVL.

This clone was detected a few times. The chain combines TRBV7-7 with TRBJ1-6, with D possibly matching TRBD1 (6 bases). V dropped 1 base and J dropped 7 bases, with 11 bases sitting between them. CDR1 and CDR2 (germline): SSHAT, FNYEAQ (reference sequence). This CDR3 contains 15 residues. CDR3 region: CASSLDRAENSPLHF. The DNA for the CDR3 is TGTGCCAGCAGCTTAGACAGGGCGGAGAATTCACCCCTCCACTTT.

The chain carries TRBV9 and TRBJ1-2; D not resolved. CDR1 and CDR2 from the germline V gene are SGDLS and YYNGEE. The CDR3 totals 16 residues. Between the trimmed V and J ends, which lost 0 bases and 0 bases, there was a span of 12 bases. Here the CDR3 DNA reads TGTGCCAGCAGCGTAGCCCCCACATACGCTAACTATGGCTACACCTTC. This gives the protein CASSVAPTYANYGYTF.